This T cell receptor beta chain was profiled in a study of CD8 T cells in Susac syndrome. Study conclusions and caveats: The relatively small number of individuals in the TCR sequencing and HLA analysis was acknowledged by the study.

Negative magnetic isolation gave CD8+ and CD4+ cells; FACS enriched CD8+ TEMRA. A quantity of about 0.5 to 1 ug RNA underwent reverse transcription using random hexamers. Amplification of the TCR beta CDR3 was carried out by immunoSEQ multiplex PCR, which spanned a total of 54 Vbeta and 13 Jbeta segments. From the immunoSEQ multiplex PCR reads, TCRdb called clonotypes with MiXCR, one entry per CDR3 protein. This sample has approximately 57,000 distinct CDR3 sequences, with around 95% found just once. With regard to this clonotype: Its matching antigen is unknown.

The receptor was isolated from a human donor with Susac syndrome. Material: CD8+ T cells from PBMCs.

The CDR3 loop reads CASSLMGPNEQFF. The DNA of the CDR3 is TGTGCCAGCAGTTTAATGGGCCCCAATGAGCAGTTCTTC. The chain combines TRBV12-3 or TRBV12-4 with TRBJ2-1; no clear D. The CDR3 totals 13 residues. The germline V and J ends were trimmed by 2 bases and 6 bases, with 8 bases remaining between them.